Listed here are 15 T cell receptor beta chains from one sample, sequenced in a study of blood T cell repertoires in COVID-19. TCRdb keeps only in-frame clones here, not all; method: immunoSEQ multiplex PCR. This table has about 90,000 clones, about 89% appearing once. The sample comprised peripheral blood. These receptors were taken from a human donor with active COVID-19. The donor label of this sample is uncertain.

Comment on this clone: An end of the junction does not agree with germline; a read error may underlie this. This rearrangement joins TRBV7-7 to TRBJ1-2, with TRBD1 identical over 10 bases. The CDR3 has 14 amino acids. Germline assignment: CDR1 SSHAT and CDR2 FNYEAQ (reference sequence). The CDR3 DNA sequence: TGTGCTAGCAGTCCGCCGGGACAGGGGACCGGCTACACCTTC. This sequence encodes CASSPPGQGTGYTF.

In this sample, this clone turned up once. The chain employs TRBV11-2 and TRBJ2-7, with 9 bases lining up with TRBD2. In germline, CDR1 is SGHAT, CDR2 FQNNGV. V lost 7 bases to trimming and J lost 2 bases; unmatched junction nucleotides: 15. This CDR3 region has 17 residues. CDR3 DNA: TGTGCCAGCACCCTTTCCAGGTTGGGCGGGGGGGCCTACGAGCAGTACTTC. Encoded protein: CASTLSRLGGGAYEQYF.

V and J are TRBV10-3 and TRBJ1-1; 8 nucleotides agree with TRBD1. The trim removed 11 bases at V and 0 bases at J, leaving 11 bases unmatched. This CDR3 contains 15 residues. CDR1 ENHRY and CDR2 SYGVKD come from the germline V gene. CDR3 coding DNA: TGTGCCGTAGGACAGGGCTCCCCCATGAACACTGAAGCTTTCTTT. Protein sequence: CAVGQGSPMNTEAFF.

The gene calls are TRBV7-3 and TRBJ2-2; D not resolved. The CDR3 totals 14 residues. Germline-derived CDR1 and CDR2 are SGHTA and FQGTGA. Trimming cost V 5 bases and J 7 bases, with 14 bases left between them. CDR3 in amino acids: CASSPYRARGELFF. CDR3 bases: TGTGCCAGCAGCCCCTATCGCGCGCGCGGGGAGCTGTTTTTT. The whole variable domain, remainder taken from reference TRBV7-3 and TRBJ2-2, is GAGVSQTPSNKVTEKGKYVELRCDPISGHTALYWYRQSLGQGPEFLIYFQGTGAADDSGLPNDRFFAVRPEGSVSTLKIQRTERGDSAVYLCASSPYRARGELFFGEGSRLTVL.

This clone was seen only once. The CDR3 protein is CASSVEGGSGGMDTQYF. In nucleotides, the CDR3 is TGTGCCAGCAGCGTAGAGGGTGGTAGCGGGGGTATGGATACGCAGTATTTT. V usage is TRBV9 and J usage is TRBJ2-3; 9 nucleotides agree with TRBD2. Trimming removed 0 bases from V and 6 bases from J; junction bases left unmatched: 11. Germline V CDR1 and CDR2: SGDLS, YYNGEE. CDR3 length equals 17 residues.

The chain carries TRBV5-4 and TRBJ1-3, with 8 nucleotides matching TRBD1. Per germline, CDR1 SGHNT and CDR2 YYREEE (reference sequence). There are 14 residues in the CDR3. The J segment lost 3 bases and the V segment lost 4 bases, leaving 3 bases of the junction unmatched. The chain's CDR3 is CASSQDRGGNTIYF. The CDR3 region has the DNA TGTGCCAGCAGCCAAGACAGGGGTGGAAACACCATATATTTT.

The rearrangement uses TRBV6-2 or TRBV6-3 and TRBJ1-4, with 7 bases fitting TRBD1. Germline V gene lookup returns CDR1 MNHEY and CDR2 SVGEGT. This CDR3 comprises 18 residues. J lost 1 base, V lost 6 bases, and 14 bases had no gene match. The CDR3 DNA follows: TGTGCCAGCAGCGAGACAGGGAGTTGGAGGGGAACTAATGAAAAACTGTTTTTT. Translating it yields CASSETGSWRGTNEKLFF.

The chain has TRBV28 and TRBJ2-7; 8 positions match TRBD1. The CDR3 is 15 amino acids. Germline values: CDR1 MDHEN, CDR2 SYDVKM. The junction had 8 bases not matched to a gene; V was cut back by 4 bases and J by 3 bases. The CDR3 DNA reads TGTGCCAGCAGTTCTCACGTTGGACAGGGCTACGAGCAGTACTTC. Its translation is CASSSHVGQGYEQYF.

The chain is built from TRBV19 and TRBJ1-1, with 9 bases fitting TRBD1. Unmatched junction bases numbered 6, after V lost 3 bases and J lost 10 bases. CDR3 length: 13 amino acids. Germline CDR1 is LNHDA and CDR2 is SQIVND (reference sequence). For the CDR3, the DNA is TGTGCCAGTAGTATGGAGGGACAGGGTGGAGCTTTCTTT. Residues: CASSMEGQGGAFF. The whole variable domain, remainder taken from reference TRBV19 and TRBJ1-1, is DGGITQSPKYLFRKEGQNVTLSCEQNLNHDAMYWYRQDPGQGLRLIYYSQIVNDFQKGDIAEGYSVSREKKESFPLTVTSAQKNPTAFYLCASSMEGQGGAFFGQGTRLTVV.

V is TRBV5-4 and J is TRBJ2-1; 9 bases agree with TRBD2. V lost 4 bases and J lost 9; bases outside the gene matches: 11. CDR1 is SGHNT and CDR2 is YYREEE in the germline V gene (reference sequence). CDR3 length equals 15 residues. CDR3 region: CASSGASGVWGEQFF. CDR3 DNA sequence: TGTGCCAGCAGCGGGGCTAGCGGGGTATGGGGTGAGCAGTTCTTC.

The chain links TRBV3-1 (or the pseudogene TRBV3-2) to TRBJ2-7, with D possibly being TRBD2 (6 bases). The germline gives CDR1 LGHDT, CDR2 YNNKEL (reference sequence). The V end was cut by 1 base, the J end by 7 bases, with 14 bases between. The CDR3 contains 14 residues. The DNA for the CDR3 is TGTGCCAGCAGCCAAGCCCCCACGGCGGGAGAGCAGTACTTC. Amino acid sequence: CASSQAPTAGEQYF.

The rearrangement links TRBV5-6 to TRBJ2-1, with 7 bases that match TRBD1. This CDR3 has 15 amino acids. V shed 3 bases and J 5 bases; nucleotides not matched to a gene: 8. The germline V gene has CDR1 SGHDT and CDR2 YYEEEE. The CDR3 bases are TGTGCCAGCAGCTGGGAAGGGACAGCAAACAATGAGCAGTTCTTC. Amino acid sequence: CASSWEGTANNEQFF.

The chain couples TRBV19 to TRBJ2-1; no reliable D call. The CDR3 contains 12 residues. Trimming took off 3 bases at V and 5 bases at J, with 5 bases between the two ends. Germline values: CDR1 LNHDA, CDR2 SQIVND (reference sequence). The CDR3 DNA reads as TGTGCCAGTAGTATTCGAGACAATGAGCAGTTCTTC. This codes for CASSIRDNEQFF.

This sequence joins TRBV18 and TRBJ1-4, with D possibly TRBD1 on 5 matching bases. Germline CDR1 is KGHSH and CDR2 is LQKENI. This CDR3 has 15 residues. V was shortened by 3 bases and J by 2 bases, with 10 bases between the two germline ends. The CDR3, as DNA: TGTGCCAGCTCACCCAACGGGGGGACTAATGAAAAACTGTTTTTT. Translating it yields CASSPNGGTNEKLFF.

This chain links TRBV6-1 with TRBJ1-2; 7 bases line up with TRBD1. Germline V gene lookup returns CDR1 MNHNS and CDR2 SASEGT. The CDR3 consists of 15 residues. With V trimmed by 3 bases and J by 5 bases, 9 bases remained unmatched. The CDR3 region has the DNA TGTGCCAGCAGTGACCGGGACAGCTTTTGGTATGGCTACACCTTC. Protein sequence: CASSDRDSFWYGYTF.